These 32 T cell receptor beta chains share one sample of origin, sequenced in a study of shared clonotypes between healthy human individuals. Assay: immunoSEQ multiplex PCR; the TCRdb copy retains only in-frame clones and omits some. The table has 2 million to 2.5 million clones, 90% to 95% seen once; the top ten hold roughly 0.13%. Sample: naive CD4+ T cells sorted from blood. Noted subset: CD45RA+ positively selected. The receptors were sampled from a young man in good health.

The gene calls are TRBV5-1 and TRBJ2-5; D gene unclear. Germline CDR1 SGHRS, CDR2 YFSETQ. V was clipped by 7 bases and J by 5 bases, with 12 bases between them. The CDR3 sequence is 12 residues long. The CDR3 DNA reads TGCGCCAGCGGTGACTCGTGGGAGACCCAGTACTTC. It encodes CASGDSWETQYF.

This rearrangement joins TRBV5-4 to TRBJ1-6; D unclear. This CDR3 comprises 14 residues. The V end was cut by 4 bases, the J end by 7 bases, with 12 bases between. CDR1 and CDR2 from the germline V gene are SGHNT and YYREEE (reference sequence). Here the CDR3 DNA reads TGTGCCAGCAGCCCTTCGGAGGCCAATTCACCCCTCCACTTT. As protein: CASSPSEANSPLHF.

Concerning this clone: Other DNA sequences in the sample encode the same CDR3. This chain uses TRBV5-1 with TRBJ2-7, with TRBD1 matching 10 bases. CDR1 and CDR2 from the germline V gene are SGHRS and YFSETQ. V lost 3 bases to trimming and J lost 3 bases; unmatched junction nucleotides: 3. The CDR3 length is 14 residues. CDR3 DNA: TGCGCCAGCAGCTCGGGGGACAGGGGCTACGAGCAGTACTTC. It is translated as CASSSGDRGYEQYF.

This chain connects TRBV7-8 to TRBJ2-5, with D perhaps being TRBD1 or TRBD2 (5 bases each). The V and J ends lost 2 bases and 1 base respectively, with 8 bases between them. This CDR3 spans 14 amino acids. From germline, CDR1 is SGHVS and CDR2 FQNEAQ. CDR3 DNA: TGTGCCAGCAGCTTAATGAGGGGCCAAGAGACCCAGTACTTC. This sequence encodes CASSLMRGQETQYF.

This chain joins TRBV18 and TRBJ2-3, with D unclear. This CDR3 is 14 amino acids long. The germline V and J ends were trimmed by 3 bases and 9 bases, with 16 bases remaining between them. Germline V lookup: CDR1 KGHSH, CDR2 LQKENI. The CDR3 DNA reads TGTGCCAGCTCACCCGAACTGGACCGCGTCACGCAGTATTTT. It is translated as CASSPELDRVTQYF.

This chain uses TRBV5-1 with TRBJ2-1, with 7 bases identical to TRBD1. This CDR3 region has 13 residues. The junction had 6 bases not matched to a gene; V was cut back by 7 bases and J by 5 bases. Germline-derived CDR1 and CDR2 are SGHRS and YFSETQ. In nucleotides, the CDR3 is TGCGCCAGCTTCACGACAGGGAACAATGAGCAGTTCTTC. This encodes CASFTTGNNEQFF.

The chain recombines TRBV7-9 with TRBJ1-4; D may be TRBD1 (6 bases). The CDR3 runs to 15 residues. Germline-derived CDR1 and CDR2 are SEHNR and FQNEAQ (reference sequence). The V gene lost 5 bases and the J gene lost 1 base, with 11 bases spanning the gap. Here the CDR3 DNA reads TGTGCCAGCAGCCCCGGACAGTTAACTAATGAAAAACTGTTTTTT. It is translated as CASSPGQLTNEKLFF.

This rearrangement joins TRBV6-1 to TRBJ1-2, with 8 bases lining up with TRBD1. CDR3 length: 12 residues. V was pared by 8 bases and J by 8 bases, with 7 bases of the junction left unmatched. Germline V CDR1 and CDR2: MNHNS, SASEGT. CDR3 sequence (DNA): TGTGCCAGCGGGCAGGGGGCTTGGGGCTACACCTTC. The encoded protein is CASGQGAWGYTF.

With respect to this clone: Other nucleotide sequences in the sample specify the same CDR3. The gene calls are TRBV2 and TRBJ2-7, with 7 nucleotides matching TRBD1. The germline CDR1 and CDR2 sequences are SNHLY and FYNNEI. After removal of 6 bases from V and 1 base from J, the junction contained 6 bases not matched to a gene. The CDR3 length is 14 residues. The CDR3, as DNA: TGTGCCAGCAGGCACCGGGACAGATCCTACGAGCAGTACTTC. Translated, it gives CASRHRDRSYEQYF.

This chain links TRBV11-2 with TRBJ2-1, with 7 bases that match TRBD1. CDR1 SGHAT and CDR2 FQNNGV come from the germline V gene. There are 16 residues in the CDR3. V shed 5 bases and J 7 bases; nucleotides not matched to a gene: 14. The CDR3 region has the DNA TGTGCCAGCAGCCGCCCCGGGACAGTACCTTGGAATGAGCAGTTCTTC. Translating it yields CASSRPGTVPWNEQFF.

V usage is TRBV5-6 and J usage is TRBJ2-7, with a tentative D call TRBD1 (6 bases). Germline CDR1 and CDR2: SGHDT and YYEEEE. The CDR3 length is 16 residues. The V gene lost 4 bases and the J gene lost 5 bases, with 22 bases spanning the gap. In nucleotides, the CDR3 is TGTGCCAGCAGCGCAGCCGGGGACAAGTCCACCCACGAGCAGTACTTC. Protein product: CASSAAGDKSTHEQYF. The whole variable domain, filled in from reference TRBV5-6 and TRBJ2-7, reads DAGVTQSPTHLIKTRGQQVTLRCSPKSGHDTVSWYQQALGQGPQFIFQYYEEEERQRGNFPDRFSGHQFPNYSSELNVNALLLGDSALYLCASSAAGDKSTHEQYFGPGTRLTVT.

With regard to this clone: Other nucleotide sequences in the sample specify the same CDR3. The genes are TRBV19 and TRBJ1-4; tentatively, D is TRBD1 (5 bases). The CDR3 is 13 amino acids. CDR1 is LNHDA and CDR2 is SQIVND in the germline V gene (reference sequence). Trimming removed 3 bases at V and 7 bases at J, with 9 bases between. The CDR3 sequence: CASSIGGAEKLFF. DNA for the CDR3: TGTGCCAGTAGTATCGGGGGAGCTGAAAAACTGTTTTTT. Filled out from reference TRBV19 and TRBJ1-4, the complete variable domain reads DGGITQSPKYLFRKEGQNVTLSCEQNLNHDAMYWYRQDPGQGLRLIYYSQIVNDFQKGDIAEGYSVSREKKESFPLTVTSAQKNPTAFYLCASSIGGAEKLFFGSGTQLSVL.

The rearrangement uses TRBV7-9 and TRBJ1-3, with 8 bases identical to TRBD1. This CDR3 has 14 residues. Germline V lookup: CDR1 SEHNR, CDR2 FQNEAQ (reference sequence). Trimming removed 3 bases from V and 7 bases from J; junction bases left unmatched: 5. The CDR3 protein is CASSLDREFNTIYF. In DNA, the CDR3 is TGTGCCAGCAGCTTGGACAGGGAGTTCAACACCATATATTTT. The complete variable domain, with remaining parts taken from reference TRBV7-9 and TRBJ1-3, reads DTGVSQNPRHKITKRGQNVTFRCDPISEHNRLYWYRQTLGQGPEFLTYFQNEAQLEKSRLLSDRFSAERPKGSFSTLEIQRTEQGDSAMYLCASSLDREFNTIYFGEGSWLTVV.

This chain joins TRBV6-1 and TRBJ1-4; D may be TRBD1 (6 bases). V dropped 8 bases and J dropped 8 bases, with 18 bases sitting between them. The CDR3 sequence is 14 residues long. In germline, CDR1 is MNHNS, CDR2 SASEGT. The CDR3 is CASLNTGNREKLFF. CDR3 DNA sequence: TGTGCCAGCCTCAATACAGGGAATCGAGAAAAACTGTTTTTT.

The chain combines TRBV5-1 with TRBJ2-7; TRBD1 might be the D (5 bases). The germline gives CDR1 SGHRS, CDR2 YFSETQ. The CDR3 extends over 13 amino acids. Trimming removed 1 base from V and 5 bases from J, with 10 bases in between. CDR3 in amino acids: CASSLLGAHEQYF. The CDR3 bases are TGCGCCAGCAGCTTGTTAGGGGCCCACGAGCAGTACTTC. Drawing the rest from reference TRBV5-1 and TRBJ2-7, the complete variable domain is KAGVTQTPRYLIKTRGQQVTLSCSPISGHRSVSWYQQTPGQGLQFLFEYFSETQRNKGNFPGRFSGRQFSNSRSEMNVSTLELGDSALYLCASSLLGAHEQYFGPGTRLTVT.

Note on this clone: This CDR3 is also generated by other DNA sequences in the sample. J is TRBJ2-3 and V is TRBV5-1; D perhaps matches TRBD1 (6 bases). V was clipped by 2 bases and J by 1 base, with 8 bases between them. Germline V gene sequence: CDR1 SGHRS, CDR2 YFSETQ. This CDR3 spans 14 amino acids. This CDR3 reads CASSLAGGTDTQYF. The CDR3 DNA reads as TGCGCCAGCAGCTTAGCAGGGGGCACAGATACGCAGTATTTT.

This sequence joins TRBV11-3 and TRBJ2-3; D is possibly TRBD1 (5 bases). Trimming removed 1 base from V and 2 bases from J, with 10 bases in between. This CDR3 region has 15 residues. Per germline, CDR1 SGHNT and CDR2 YENEEA. Here the CDR3 DNA reads TGTGCCAGCAGCTTAGGCAGGGAACTCACAGATACGCAGTATTTT. This translates into CASSLGRELTDTQYF.

The chain uses TRBV18 and TRBJ2-7, with 10 positions matching TRBD2. Germline CDR1 is KGHSH and CDR2 is LQKENI. The CDR3 sequence is 15 residues long. The junction had 1 base not matched to a gene; V was cut back by 0 bases and J by 2 bases. The CDR3 bases are TGTGCCAGCTCACCACCCAGCGGGAGGGCCTACGAGCAGTACTTC. Its protein is CASSPPSGRAYEQYF. Combining the CDR3 with reference TRBV18 and TRBJ2-7 gives the whole variable domain NAGVMQNPRHLVRRRGQEARLRCSPMKGHSHVYWYRQLPEEGLKFMVYLQKENIIDESGMPKERFSAEFPKEGPSILRIQQVVRGDSAAYFCASSPPSGRAYEQYFGPGTRLTVT.

The J gene is TRBJ2-7, the V gene TRBV5-1; 7 bases line up with TRBD2. The CDR3 sequence is 16 residues long. The V gene's germline CDR1 is SGHRS and CDR2 YFSETQ. V shed 0 bases and J 2 bases; nucleotides not matched to a gene: 8. The CDR3 spells CASSLEAGVGTYEQYF. The CDR3 DNA sequence: TGCGCCAGCAGCTTGGAGGCGGGAGTAGGGACCTACGAGCAGTACTTC.

The rearrangement uses TRBV4-1 and TRBJ1-4, with 8 bases fitting TRBD1. The germline V gene encodes CDR1 MGHRA and CDR2 YSYEKL. CDR3 length: 19 amino acids. The J segment lost 7 bases and the V segment lost 1 base, leaving 17 bases of the junction unmatched. Here the CDR3 reads CASSQAPFGLTGAIEKLFF. CDR3 nucleotide sequence: TGCGCCAGCAGCCAAGCTCCTTTCGGGTTGACAGGGGCCATTGAAAAACTGTTTTTT.

Remarks on this clone: In the same sample, other DNA sequences code for this CDR3. The chain uses TRBV27 and TRBJ1-2, with D possibly matching TRBD1 (5 bases). V was shortened by 3 bases and J by 4 bases, with 9 bases between the two germline ends. The germline V gene has CDR1 MNHEY and CDR2 SMNVEV (reference sequence). The CDR3 runs 13 residues. The CDR3 DNA reads as TGTGCCAGCAGTTTTAGGGGTGGCTATGGCTACACCTTC. Amino acids: CASSFRGGYGYTF.

The V gene is TRBV6-1, the J gene TRBJ2-7; D may be TRBD1 or TRBD2 (5 bases each). The CDR3 has 14 amino acids. V gave up 6 bases and J gave up 0 bases, with 12 bases separating them. Germline CDR1 and CDR2: MNHNS and SASEGT. The CDR3 coding sequence is TGTGCCAGCAGAAAGGCAGGGACCTCCTACGAGCAGTACTTC. Translating it yields CASRKAGTSYEQYF.

The sample holds one count of this clone. This CDR3 reads CASSLAGYITDTQYF. As DNA, the CDR3 is TGCGCCAGCAGCCTAGCGGGATATATCACAGATACGCAGTATTTT. The chain combines TRBV5-1 with TRBJ2-3; 9 nucleotides agree with TRBD2. The CDR3 contains 15 residues. V was pared by 4 bases and J by 2 bases, with 5 bases of the junction left unmatched. Per the germline V gene, CDR1 is SGHRS and CDR2 is YFSETQ.

In its sample, this clone was seen once. CDR3 in amino acids: CASSYASTYEQYF. Written as DNA, the CDR3 is TGTGCCAGCAGTTACGCCAGCACCTACGAGCAGTACTTC. The V call is TRBV6-6, the J call TRBJ2-7; D is unresolved. V lost 2 bases and J 2 bases, leaving 7 bases between the germline ends. The germline CDR1 and CDR2 sequences are MNHNY and SVGAGI (reference sequence). The CDR3 extends over 13 amino acids.

The genes are TRBV27 and TRBJ1-5; unclear D gene. This CDR3 has 16 amino acids. Per the germline V gene, CDR1 is MNHEY and CDR2 is SMNVEV (reference sequence). Trimming left V 0 bases short and J 6 bases short, with 15 bases between. DNA of the CDR3: TGTGCCAGCAGTTTATCGCAGGCCCCAAGGGCTCAGCCCCAGCATTTT. It translates to CASSLSQAPRAQPQHF.

This chain links TRBV6-1 with TRBJ1-5; TRBD1 matches at 7 bases. Germline V lookup: CDR1 MNHNS, CDR2 SASEGT. Unmatched junction bases numbered 10, after V lost 4 bases and J lost 7 bases. This CDR3 spans 15 amino acids. The CDR3 loop is CASSGFLTGNQPQHF. The CDR3 coding sequence is TGTGCCAGCAGTGGGTTTTTGACAGGGAACCAGCCCCAGCATTTT.

The chain combines TRBV10-3 with TRBJ2-5; TRBD1 aligns across 12 bases. The CDR3 is made up of 14 amino acids. Trimming cost V 6 bases and J 5 bases; bases outside gene matches: 4. Germline V gene data show CDR1 as ENHRY and CDR2 as SYGVKD. The CDR3, as DNA: TGTGCCATCAGGGGACAGGGGGCGGGCGAGACCCAGTACTTC. Amino acid sequence: CAIRGQGAGETQYF.

V is TRBV6-5 and J is TRBJ2-5; D assignment may be TRBD1 or TRBD2 (5 bases each). CDR1 MNHEY and CDR2 SVGAGI come from the germline V gene. This CDR3 region has 13 residues. V lost 4 bases and J 4 bases, leaving 10 bases between the germline ends. The CDR3, as DNA: TGTGCCAGCAGTTTTGGGACCTTAGAGACCCAGTACTTC. Residues: CASSFGTLETQYF.

This chain links TRBV6-5 with TRBJ2-3, with a weak D call TRBD1 (5 bases). The ends were cut back, 10 bases at V and 0 bases at J, with 17 bases in the middle. Germline assignment: CDR1 MNHEY and CDR2 SVGAGI. The CDR3 totals 15 residues. The CDR3 is CAIRQSPTSTDTQYF. In DNA, the CDR3 is TGTGCCATCAGACAGTCTCCAACTAGCACAGATACGCAGTATTTT.

Only one count was recorded for this clone. This chain uses TRBV10-3 with TRBJ1-5; unclear D gene. This CDR3 has 13 amino acids. V was clipped by 10 bases and J by 4 bases, with 14 bases between them. Per the germline V gene, CDR1 is ENHRY and CDR2 is SYGVKD. The CDR3 DNA reads TGTGCCACCATAGACGCTCCTAATCAGCCCCAGCATTTT. This codes for CATIDAPNQPQHF.

J is TRBJ2-5 and V is TRBV9; TRBD1 matches at 7 bases. The length of the CDR3 is 15 residues. Germline trimming cut 4 bases from V and 5 bases from J; bases unmatched to any gene: 11. Germline CDR1 and CDR2: SGDLS and YYNGEE. In DNA form, the CDR3 reads TGTGCCAGCAGCCCCAGACCAACAGGGGCTGAGACCCAGTACTTC. It encodes CASSPRPTGAETQYF.

The chain combines TRBV6-6 with TRBJ1-1; a weak D match, TRBD1 (6 bases). Trimming left V 5 bases short and J 1 base short, with 14 bases between. The CDR3 is 15 residues long. Germline V gene sequence: CDR1 MNHNY, CDR2 SVGAGI (reference sequence). The CDR3 DNA sequence: TGTGCCAGCAGTCAAAACCCGACAGGGAACACTGAAGCTTTCTTT. This codes for CASSQNPTGNTEAFF.